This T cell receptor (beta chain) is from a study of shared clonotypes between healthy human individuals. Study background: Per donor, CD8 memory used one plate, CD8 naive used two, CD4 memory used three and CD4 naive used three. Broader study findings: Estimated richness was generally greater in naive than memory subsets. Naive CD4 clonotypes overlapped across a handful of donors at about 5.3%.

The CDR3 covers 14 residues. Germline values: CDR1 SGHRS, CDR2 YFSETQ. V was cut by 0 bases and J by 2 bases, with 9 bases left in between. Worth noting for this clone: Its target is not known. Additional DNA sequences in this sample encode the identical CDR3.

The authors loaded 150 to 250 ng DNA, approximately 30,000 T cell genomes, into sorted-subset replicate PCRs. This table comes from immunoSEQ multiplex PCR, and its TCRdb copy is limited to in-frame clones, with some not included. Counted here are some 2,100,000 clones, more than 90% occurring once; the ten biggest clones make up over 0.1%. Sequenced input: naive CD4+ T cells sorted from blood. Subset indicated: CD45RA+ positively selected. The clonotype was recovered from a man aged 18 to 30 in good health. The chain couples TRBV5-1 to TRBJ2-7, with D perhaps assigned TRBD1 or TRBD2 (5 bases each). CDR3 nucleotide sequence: TGCGCCAGCAGCTTGGCGGGGCGCCCCTACGAGCAGTACTTC. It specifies CASSLAGRPYEQYF.